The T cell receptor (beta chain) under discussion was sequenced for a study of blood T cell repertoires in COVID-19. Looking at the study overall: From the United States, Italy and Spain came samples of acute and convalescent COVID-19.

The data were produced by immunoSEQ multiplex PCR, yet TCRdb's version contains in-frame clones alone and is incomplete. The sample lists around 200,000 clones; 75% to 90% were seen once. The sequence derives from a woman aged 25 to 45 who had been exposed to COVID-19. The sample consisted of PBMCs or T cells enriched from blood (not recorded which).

The CDR3 nucleotides read TGTGCCAGCAGTTATACGGGTTATGGCTACACCTTC. Translating it yields CASSYTGYGYTF. The chain employs TRBV27 and TRBJ1-2; no firm D call. V lost 4 bases and J 5 bases, leaving 8 bases between the germline ends. The CDR3 has 12 residues. Germline CDR1 MNHEY, CDR2 SMNVEV (reference sequence).